One T cell receptor (beta chain) is described in this entry. The antigen is unknown. Sequencing used immunoSEQ multiplex PCR; TCRdb keeps in-frame clones, though not all of them. This sample has about 14,000 clones, with over 80% found just once. This sample was included in a study of T cell repertoires in ileal Crohn's disease. Study-level background: Median disease duration was 7.9 years; about 37% smoked at surgery. Thiopurines (fewer than 12) or anti-TNF agents (approximately 20) were given postoperatively to about half. Broader study findings: Sorted CD8 T cells held more high-frequency clones than CD4.

This CDR3 has 15 amino acids. Germline loops: CDR1 LNHDA, CDR2 SQIVND (reference sequence). The V gene end was trimmed by 2 bases and the J gene end by 5 bases; junction bases not matched to a gene: 5. The origin of this receptor is an adult with Crohn's disease. J is TRBJ2-1 and V is TRBV19; TRBD2 matches 8 bases. Sequenced material: ileal tissue. CDR3 bases: TGTGCCAGTAGTATACGGGAGGGCCGGAACAATGAGCAGTTCTTC. It translates to CASSIREGRNNEQFF.